Presented here are 28 T cell receptor beta chains from one specimen sequenced in a study of shared clonotypes between healthy human individuals. Assay used: immunoSEQ multiplex PCR; TCRdb lists only in-frame clones, some missing. Here the sample spans 2 million to 2.5 million clones, 80% to 95% being singletons. Specimen: naive CD4+ T cells from PBMCs. The subset was: CD45RA+ positively selected. The receptors were gathered from a young man in good health. Some clones in this sample may be carry-over from other donors' samples.

This rearrangement joins TRBV28 to TRBJ2-7; D is perhaps TRBD1 (6 bases). V gave up 3 bases and J gave up 6 bases, with 15 bases separating them. The CDR3 contains 14 residues. Germline lookup yields CDR1 MDHEN and CDR2 SYDVKM. The CDR3 sequence is CASSFYTGTSEQYF. The CDR3 region has the DNA TGTGCCAGCAGTTTTTATACAGGGACCAGCGAGCAGTACTTC.

The rearrangement links TRBV25-1 to TRBJ2-7; 7 bases match TRBD2. The germline CDR1 and CDR2 sequences are MGHDK and SYGVNS. The CDR3 totals 11 residues. V lost 4 bases, J lost 9 bases, and 3 bases stayed unmatched. The CDR3 bases are TGTGCCAGCAGTGGATCGGGGGGGCAGTACTTC. Translated: CASSGSGGQYF.

The rearrangement joins TRBV7-2 to TRBJ1-5; the D gene is possibly TRBD1 (5 bases). From germline, CDR1 is SGHTA and CDR2 FQGNSA. CDR3 length equals 15 residues. Between the trimmed V and J ends, which lost 3 bases and 7 bases, there was a span of 16 bases. CDR3 residues: CASSFGSAGYQPQHF. The CDR3 bases are TGTGCCAGCAGCTTCGGTTCGGCAGGGTACCAGCCCCAGCATTTT.

This clone was observed a single time. V usage is TRBV28 and J usage is TRBJ2-1; 7 nucleotides align to TRBD1. The V segment lost 1 base and the J segment 6 bases; nucleotides outside the gene matches: 3. Germline loops: CDR1 MDHEN, CDR2 SYDVKM. This CDR3 has 14 residues. The DNA of the CDR3 is TGTGCCAGCAGTTTATCCGGGACAGTCAATGAGCAGTTCTTC. Amino acids: CASSLSGTVNEQFF. The entire variable domain, with the rest obtained from reference TRBV28 and TRBJ2-1, is as follows: DVKVTQSSRYLVKRTGEKVFLECVQDMDHENMFWYRQDPGLGLRLIYFSYDVKMKEKGDIPEGYSVSREKKERFSLILESASTNQTSMYLCASSLSGTVNEQFFGPGTRLTVL.

On this clone itself: Within the sample, other DNA sequences also encode this same CDR3. The chain links TRBV9 to TRBJ1-3; D possibly corresponds to TRBD1 (6 bases). The germline V and J ends were trimmed by 2 bases and 1 base, with 10 bases remaining between them. CDR1 is SGDLS, CDR2 YYNGEE, per germline. CDR3 length equals 15 residues. In nucleotides, the CDR3 is TGTGCCAGCAGCGTTGAAGGGGGGTCTGGAAACACCATATATTTT. Its translation is CASSVEGGSGNTIYF.

This chain joins TRBV5-1 and TRBJ1-3; TRBD1 agrees at 9 bases. Germline trimming cut 3 bases from V and 3 bases from J; bases unmatched to any gene: 4. Germline CDR1 reads SGHRS; CDR2 reads YFSETQ. This CDR3 has 15 amino acids. As DNA, the CDR3 is TGCGCCAGCAGCTCCCGGACAGGGGATGGAAACACCATATATTTT. Amino acids: CASSSRTGDGNTIYF.

The J gene is TRBJ1-1, the V gene TRBV2; D is undetermined. CDR1 is SNHLY and CDR2 is FYNNEI in the germline V gene. V lost 2 bases and J 1 base, leaving 5 bases between the germline ends. The CDR3 is made up of 13 amino acids. CDR3 nucleotides: TGTGCCAGCAGTGAACAGCAGAACACTGAAGCTTTCTTT. This gives the protein CASSEQQNTEAFF.

The chain has TRBV4-2 and TRBJ2-5; a weak D match, TRBD1 (5 bases). V was pared by 4 bases and J by 5 bases, with 11 bases between. CDR1 and CDR2 (germline): LGHNA, YNFKEQ. CDR3 length equals 13 residues. CDR3 nucleotide sequence: TGTGCCAGCAGCCTCGATTACAGGGAGACCCAGTACTTC. Protein sequence: CASSLDYRETQYF.

This sequence joins TRBV9 and TRBJ2-1; possible D gene TRBD2, 6 bases. Germline lookup yields CDR1 SGDLS and CDR2 YYNGEE. Trimming left V 8 bases short and J 0 bases short, with 15 bases between. CDR3 size: 15 residues. CDR3 residues: CASTVGGSSYNEQFF. DNA for the CDR3: TGTGCCAGTACCGTTGGGGGGAGCTCCTACAATGAGCAGTTCTTC.

The chain carries TRBV15 and TRBJ2-1; the match to TRBD2 covers 10 bases. CDR1 is LNHNV and CDR2 is YYDKDF in the germline V gene (reference sequence). The CDR3 has 13 residues. V lost 5 bases to trimming and J lost 10 bases; unmatched junction nucleotides: 5. The CDR3 region is CATSAGTSVEQFF. The DNA of the CDR3 is TGTGCCACCAGCGCGGGGACTAGCGTCGAGCAGTTCTTC.

About this clone itself: Other nucleotide sequences from this sample produce the same CDR3. The chain couples TRBV7-2 to TRBJ2-7, with 9 bases that match TRBD2. This CDR3 is built from 14 residues. Germline V gene lookup returns CDR1 SGHTA and CDR2 FQGNSA. With 1 base clipped from V and 4 bases from J, the junction kept 2 bases outside the gene matches. This chain's CDR3 is CASSLGLAAYEQYF. Written as DNA, the CDR3 is TGTGCCAGCAGCTTAGGACTAGCGGCGTACGAGCAGTACTTC.

The rearrangement links TRBV2 to TRBJ2-1, with a tentative D call TRBD2 (5 bases). V was cut by 3 bases and J by 6 bases, with 9 bases left in between. Germline-derived CDR1 and CDR2 are SNHLY and FYNNEI. The CDR3 spans 13 residues. CDR3 sequence reads: CASSEDFFNEQFF. The CDR3, as DNA: TGTGCCAGCAGTGAGGACTTCTTCAATGAGCAGTTCTTC.

A remark on this clone: Other DNA sequences in this specimen translate into the identical CDR3. This chain joins TRBV30 and TRBJ2-3; unclear D gene. CDR3 length: 12 amino acids. Trimming stripped 3 bases from V and 0 bases from J, with 4 bases between. Germline CDR1 is GTSNPN and CDR2 is SVGIG (reference sequence). CDR3 sequence: CAWSPSTDTQYF. Here the CDR3 DNA reads TGTGCCTGGAGCCCCAGCACAGATACGCAGTATTTT.

The chain is built from TRBV5-1 and TRBJ1-3; TRBD1 is a possible D gene (6 bases). CDR3 length equals 14 residues. The V and J ends lost 3 bases and 2 bases respectively, with 9 bases between them. Germline CDR1 is SGHRS and CDR2 is YFSETQ. The CDR3 protein is CASSSGTPGNTIYF. CDR3 bases: TGCGCCAGCAGCTCCGGGACACCTGGAAACACCATATATTTT.

This clone has a single count. An end of the junction does not agree with germline; a read error may underlie this. The V call is TRBV19, the J call TRBJ1-1; 7 positions agree with TRBD1. The length of the CDR3 is 14 residues. Germline V gene lookup returns CDR1 LNHDA and CDR2 SQIVND (reference sequence). CDR3 nucleotide sequence: TGTGCCTGTAGAAGGAGCGCCCCAGGGGGGGAAGCTTTCTTT. Translated: CACRRSAPGGEAFF.

The chain is built from TRBV6-4 and TRBJ2-3; 9 bases are shared with TRBD2. V lost 6 bases to trimming and J lost 0 bases; unmatched junction nucleotides: 4. Germline CDR1 and CDR2: MRHNA and SNTAGT. The CDR3 has 15 amino acids. This CDR3 reads CASSPTSGSTDTQYF. CDR3 in DNA: TGTGCCAGCAGCCCGACTAGCGGTAGCACAGATACGCAGTATTTT.

CDR3 DNA: TGTGCCAGCAGCGTGATGACAGGGTTCCCGGGGGATACGCAGTATTTT. Its translation: CASSVMTGFPGDTQYF. This chain uses TRBV9 with TRBJ2-3, with TRBD1 matching 7 bases. The CDR3 runs 16 residues. The J segment lost 6 bases and the V segment lost 2 bases, leaving 12 bases of the junction unmatched. Germline V gene lookup returns CDR1 SGDLS and CDR2 YYNGEE.

This CDR3 is CASSLWTENTEAFF. The CDR3 DNA reads TGTGCCAGCAGTTTATGGACGGAGAACACTGAAGCTTTCTTT. This sequence joins TRBV28 and TRBJ1-1; unclear D gene. The germline gives CDR1 MDHEN, CDR2 SYDVKM. Trimming removed 0 bases at V and 1 base at J, with 6 bases between. This CDR3 contains 14 residues.

The chain uses TRBV27 and TRBJ2-7; D is possibly TRBD1 (6 bases). CDR1 MNHEY and CDR2 SMNVEV come from the germline V gene (reference sequence). The CDR3 has 12 residues. Trimming removed 6 bases at V and 0 bases at J, with 6 bases between. The CDR3: CASRQGSYEQYF. DNA for the CDR3: TGTGCCAGCAGACAGGGCTCCTACGAGCAGTACTTC.

The chain combines TRBV5-1 with TRBJ2-5; 9 bases fit TRBD2. The CDR3 runs to 15 residues. The ends lost 8 bases at V and 5 bases at J; junction bases unmatched: 13. From germline, CDR1 is SGHRS and CDR2 YFSETQ. The CDR3 region is CASSPGTSQPETQYF. CDR3 sequence (DNA): TGCGCCAGTTCCCCGGGGACTAGCCAACCCGAGACCCAGTACTTC.

The chain combines TRBV30 with TRBJ2-7; TRBD1 matches 9 bases. Germline values: CDR1 GTSNPN, CDR2 SVGIG (reference sequence). The ends lost 5 bases at V and 4 bases at J; junction bases unmatched: 6. The CDR3 runs to 13 residues. The CDR3 here is CAWRGDREYEQYF. In DNA form, the CDR3 reads TGTGCCTGGCGGGGGGACAGGGAGTACGAGCAGTACTTC.

This clone was seen more than once but under ten times. The DNA for the CDR3 is TGTGCCAGCAGTACGTTTAGCAATCAGCCCCAGCATTTT. It encodes CASSTFSNQPQHF. This rearrangement joins TRBV6-4 to TRBJ1-5; no clear D gene. Trimming removed 5 bases at V and 0 bases at J, with 5 bases between. CDR1 MRHNA and CDR2 SNTAGT come from the germline V gene. This CDR3 has 13 amino acids.

The chain uses TRBV10-3 and TRBJ2-7; TRBD2 aligns across 8 bases. V lost 2 bases to trimming and J lost 6 bases; unmatched junction nucleotides: 15. The CDR3 spans 17 residues. Germline V gives CDR1 ENHRY, CDR2 SYGVKD. The CDR3 sequence: CAISEGVTGGGRSEQYF. In DNA, the CDR3 is TGTGCCATCAGTGAGGGAGTGACGGGAGGGGGTCGAAGCGAGCAGTACTTC.

The chain combines TRBV25-1 with TRBJ1-1, with D perhaps matching TRBD1 (6 bases). Trimming left V 6 bases short and J 1 base short, with 15 bases between. The CDR3 is 15 residues long. CDR1 is MGHDK, CDR2 SYGVNS, per germline. The CDR3: CASSPQQGPNTEAFF. CDR3 coding DNA: TGTGCCAGCAGCCCCCAACAGGGTCCGAACACTGAAGCTTTCTTT.

The chain employs TRBV9 and TRBJ2-5, with 13 bases matching TRBD2. CDR3 length: 17 amino acids. CDR1 and CDR2 (germline): SGDLS, YYNGEE. J gave up 5 bases and V 3 bases, and 10 bases lay outside the gene matches. The CDR3 spells CASSGTSGRARGETQYF. The CDR3, as DNA: TGTGCCAGCAGCGGAACTAGCGGGAGGGCCAGGGGGGAGACCCAGTACTTC. Using reference TRBV9 and TRBJ2-5 for the parts outside the CDR3, the full variable domain is DSGVTQTPKHLITATGQRVTLRCSPRSGDLSVYWYQQSLDQGLQFLIQYYNGEERAKGNILERFSAQQFPDLHSELNLSSLELGDSALYFCASSGTSGRARGETQYFGPGTRLLVL.

This chain links TRBV30 with TRBJ2-7; TRBD1 aligns across 7 bases. CDR1 is GTSNPN, CDR2 SVGIG, per germline (reference sequence). J gave up 2 bases and V 1 base, and 2 bases lay outside the gene matches. The CDR3 runs 13 residues. CDR3: CAWSGDSPYEQYF. The DNA for the CDR3 is TGTGCCTGGAGTGGGGACAGTCCCTACGAGCAGTACTTC. The full variable domain, rest sourced from reference TRBV30 and TRBJ2-7, is SQTIHQWPATLVQPVGSPLSLECTVEGTSNPNLYWYRQAAGRGLQLLFYSVGIGQISSEVPQNLSASRPQDRQFILSSKKLLLSDSGFYLCAWSGDSPYEQYFGPGTRLTVT.

In the case of this clone: This sample includes further DNA sequences coding for the same CDR3. The chain links TRBV29-1 to TRBJ2-5; D is tentatively TRBD1 or TRBD2 (6 bases each). The ends were cut back, 0 bases at V and 5 bases at J, with 10 bases in the middle. This CDR3 contains 13 residues. The germline gives CDR1 SQVTM, CDR2 ANQGSEA. CDR3: CSVEDGGRETQYF. In DNA, the CDR3 is TGCAGCGTTGAAGATGGGGGGCGGGAGACCCAGTACTTC.

The CDR3 coding sequence is TGTGCCAGCAGTTTATCACCGGGTGCGACAGATACGCAGTATTTT. Amino acids: CASSLSPGATDTQYF. The chain carries TRBV28 and TRBJ2-3; no clear D gene. Per the germline V gene, CDR1 is MDHEN and CDR2 is SYDVKM. CDR3 size: 15 residues. Trimming cost V 1 base and J 3 bases, with 11 bases left between them.